The 6 T cell receptor beta chains presented below share a single source sample, sequenced in a study of identical twins. TCRdb itself ran the 5' RACE reads through MiXCR, one entry per CDR3 protein. The sample consists of roughly 710,000 distinct CDR3 sequences, 6.1% of them appearing once. Sequenced material: naive T cells sorted from blood. The receptors were sampled from a man between 18 and 35 years old in good health.

This clonotype was recorded at least ten times. The gene calls are TRBV29-1 and TRBJ2-3; TRBD1 aligns across 10 bases. Trimming took 5 bases from V and 2 from J; bases not matched to a gene: 4. The CDR3 contains 14 residues. The V gene's germline CDR1 is SQVTM and CDR2 ANQGSEA. The CDR3 here is CSVSGQGVTDTQYF. The CDR3 coding sequence is TGCAGCGTTTCCGGACAGGGGGTCACAGATACGCAGTATTTT.

The sample holds many counts of this clonotype. This chain joins TRBV5-1 and TRBJ2-2, with D unresolved. This CDR3 has 12 amino acids. Trimming pared 4 bases from V and 10 bases from J, leaving 11 bases between. The germline V gene has CDR1 SGHRS and CDR2 YFSETQ. The CDR3 DNA follows: TGCGCCAGCAGCCCGGATCGCCAGGAGCTGTTTTTT. Translating it yields CASSPDRQELFF.

The CDR3 bases are TGTGCCAGCTCACAACCAAACTTAGGGACAGGCACTGAAGCTTTCTTT. Its protein product is CASSQPNLGTGTEAFF. This chain connects TRBV18 to TRBJ1-1; 8 positions match TRBD1. V shed 4 bases and J 4 bases; nucleotides not matched to a gene: 11. CDR3 size: 16 residues. CDR1 and CDR2 (germline): KGHSH, LQKENI.

The table lists this clonotype with a few counts. This chain connects TRBV20-1 to TRBJ2-4, with unresolved D. Germline-derived CDR1 and CDR2 are DFQATT and SNEGSKA (reference sequence). CDR3 length: 16 residues. V lost 0 bases and J lost 0, with 12 bases in between. In nucleotides, the CDR3 is TGCAGTGCTAGAGATCCCGTTGGAGTAGCCAAAAACATTCAGTACTTC. It yields the protein CSARDPVGVAKNIQYF.

This clonotype was seen many times. The chain is built from TRBV9 and TRBJ1-2; D not resolved. The CDR3 spans 12 residues. Trimming left V 0 bases short and J 7 bases short, with 7 bases between. Germline V CDR1 and CDR2: SGDLS, YYNGEE. This chain's CDR3 is CASSVGSGGYTF. CDR3 in DNA: TGTGCCAGCAGCGTAGGTTCGGGTGGCTACACCTTC.

This clonotype was detected ten times or more. V is TRBV11-2 and J is TRBJ2-7; D unclear. CDR1 and CDR2 (germline): SGHAT, FQNNGV. Trimming cost V 4 bases and J 0 bases, with 10 bases left between them. The CDR3 totals 14 residues. The CDR3 spells CASSSGEVSYEQYV. The CDR3 DNA follows: TGTGCCAGCAGCTCTGGAGAAGTCTCCTACGAGCAGTACGTC.